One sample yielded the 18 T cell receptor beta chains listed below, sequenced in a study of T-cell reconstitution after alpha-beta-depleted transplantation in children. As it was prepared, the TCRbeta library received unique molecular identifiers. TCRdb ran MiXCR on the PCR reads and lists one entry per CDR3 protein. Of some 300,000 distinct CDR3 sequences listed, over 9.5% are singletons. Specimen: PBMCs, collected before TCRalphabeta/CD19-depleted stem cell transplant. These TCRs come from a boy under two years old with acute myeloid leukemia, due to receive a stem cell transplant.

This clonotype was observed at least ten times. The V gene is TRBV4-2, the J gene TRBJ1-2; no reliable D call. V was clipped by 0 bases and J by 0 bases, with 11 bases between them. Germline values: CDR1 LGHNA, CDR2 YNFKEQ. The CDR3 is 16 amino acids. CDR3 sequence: CASSQDSQRANYGYTF. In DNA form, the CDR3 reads TGTGCCAGCAGCCAAGATTCGCAGAGAGCTAACTATGGCTACACCTTC.

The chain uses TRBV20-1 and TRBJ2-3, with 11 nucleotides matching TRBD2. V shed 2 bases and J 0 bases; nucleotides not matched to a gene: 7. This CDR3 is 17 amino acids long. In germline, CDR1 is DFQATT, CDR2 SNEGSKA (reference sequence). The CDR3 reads CSARPGLADPSTDTQYF. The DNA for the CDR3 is TGCAGTGCTAGACCGGGACTAGCGGACCCGAGCACAGATACGCAGTATTTT.

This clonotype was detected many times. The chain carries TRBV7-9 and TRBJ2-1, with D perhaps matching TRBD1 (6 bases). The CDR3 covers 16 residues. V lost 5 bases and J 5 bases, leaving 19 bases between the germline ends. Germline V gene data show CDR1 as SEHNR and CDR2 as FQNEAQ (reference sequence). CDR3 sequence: CASSEFGWTDDNEQFF. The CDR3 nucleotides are TGTGCCAGCAGCGAGTTTGGCTGGACAGATGACAATGAGCAGTTCTTC.

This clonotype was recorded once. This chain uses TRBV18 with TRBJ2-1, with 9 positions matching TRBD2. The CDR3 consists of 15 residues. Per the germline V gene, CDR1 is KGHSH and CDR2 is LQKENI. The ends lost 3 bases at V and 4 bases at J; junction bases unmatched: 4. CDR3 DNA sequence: TGTGCCAGCTCACCTCTAGCGGGAAGGTACAATGAGCAGTTCTTC. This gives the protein CASSPLAGRYNEQFF. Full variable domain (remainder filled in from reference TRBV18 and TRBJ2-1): NAGVMQNPRHLVRRRGQEARLRCSPMKGHSHVYWYRQLPEEGLKFMVYLQKENIIDESGMPKERFSAEFPKEGPSILRIQQVVRGDSAAYFCASSPLAGRYNEQFFGPGTRLTVL.

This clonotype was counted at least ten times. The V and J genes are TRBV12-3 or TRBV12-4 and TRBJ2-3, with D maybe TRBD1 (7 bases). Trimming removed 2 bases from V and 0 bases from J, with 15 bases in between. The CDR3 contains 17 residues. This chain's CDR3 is CASSLRAGGTSTDTQYF. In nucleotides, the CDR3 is TGTGCCAGCAGTTTAAGGGCAGGGGGGACTAGCACAGATACGCAGTATTTT.

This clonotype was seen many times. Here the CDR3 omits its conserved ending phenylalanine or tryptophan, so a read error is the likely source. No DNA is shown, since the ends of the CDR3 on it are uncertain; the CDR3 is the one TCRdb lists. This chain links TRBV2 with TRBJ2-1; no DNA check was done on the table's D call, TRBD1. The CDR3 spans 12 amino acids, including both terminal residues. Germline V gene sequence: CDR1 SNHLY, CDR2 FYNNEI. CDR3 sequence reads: CASSESPGTDWV.

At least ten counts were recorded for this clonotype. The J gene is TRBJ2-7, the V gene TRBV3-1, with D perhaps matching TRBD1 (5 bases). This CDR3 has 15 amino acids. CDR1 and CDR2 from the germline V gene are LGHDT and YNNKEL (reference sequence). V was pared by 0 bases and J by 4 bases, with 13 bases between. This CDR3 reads CASSQDWTRMYEQYF. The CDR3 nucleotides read TGTGCCAGCAGCCAAGATTGGACAAGAATGTACGAGCAGTACTTC.

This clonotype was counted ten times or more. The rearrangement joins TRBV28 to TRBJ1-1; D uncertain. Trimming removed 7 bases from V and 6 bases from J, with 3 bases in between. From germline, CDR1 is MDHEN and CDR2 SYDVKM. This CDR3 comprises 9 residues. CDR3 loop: CASNSEAFF. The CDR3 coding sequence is TGTGCCAGCAACTCTGAAGCTTTCTTT.

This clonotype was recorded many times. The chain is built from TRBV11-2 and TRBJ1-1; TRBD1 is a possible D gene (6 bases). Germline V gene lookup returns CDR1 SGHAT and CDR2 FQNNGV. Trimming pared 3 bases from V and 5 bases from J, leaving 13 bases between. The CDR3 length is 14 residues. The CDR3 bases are TGTGCCAGCAGCTTTCGACAGGTTGAAACTGAAGCTTTCTTT. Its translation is CASSFRQVETEAFF.

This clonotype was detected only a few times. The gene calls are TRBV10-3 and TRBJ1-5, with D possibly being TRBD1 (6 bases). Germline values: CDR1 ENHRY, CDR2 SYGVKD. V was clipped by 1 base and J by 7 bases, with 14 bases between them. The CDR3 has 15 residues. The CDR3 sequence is CAISEFKGGRQPQHF. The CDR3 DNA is TGTGCCATCAGTGAGTTTAAGGGGGGGCGGCAGCCCCAGCATTTT.

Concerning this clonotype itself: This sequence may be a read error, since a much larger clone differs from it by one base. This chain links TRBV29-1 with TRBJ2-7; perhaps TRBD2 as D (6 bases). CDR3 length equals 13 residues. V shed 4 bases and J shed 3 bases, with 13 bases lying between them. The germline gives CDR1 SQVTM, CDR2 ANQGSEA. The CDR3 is CSVARGVVYEQYF. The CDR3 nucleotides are TGCAGCGTTGCCCGCGGGGTGGTCTACGAGCAGTACTTC.

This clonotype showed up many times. The CDR3 is CASSVVDYTEAFF. DNA for the CDR3: TGTGCCAGCAGCGTAGTGGATTACACTGAAGCTTTCTTT. The chain carries TRBV9 and TRBJ1-1; no reliable D call. This CDR3 is 13 amino acids long. V lost 0 bases and J 3 bases, leaving 6 bases between the germline ends. CDR1 and CDR2 (germline): SGDLS, YYNGEE.

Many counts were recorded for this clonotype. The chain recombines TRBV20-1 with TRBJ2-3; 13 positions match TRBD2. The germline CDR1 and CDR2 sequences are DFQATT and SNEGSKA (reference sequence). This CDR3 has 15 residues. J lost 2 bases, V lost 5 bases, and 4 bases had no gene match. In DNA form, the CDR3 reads TGCAGTGCTCCCGGACTAGCGGGGGACACAGATACGCAGTATTTT. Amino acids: CSAPGLAGDTDTQYF.

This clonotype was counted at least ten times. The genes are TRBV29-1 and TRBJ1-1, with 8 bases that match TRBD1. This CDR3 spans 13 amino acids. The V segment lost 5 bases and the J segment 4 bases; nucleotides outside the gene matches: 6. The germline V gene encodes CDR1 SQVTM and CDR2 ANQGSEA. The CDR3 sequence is CSVTLTGGTEAFF. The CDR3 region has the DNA TGCAGCGTTACCTTAACAGGGGGCACTGAAGCTTTCTTT.

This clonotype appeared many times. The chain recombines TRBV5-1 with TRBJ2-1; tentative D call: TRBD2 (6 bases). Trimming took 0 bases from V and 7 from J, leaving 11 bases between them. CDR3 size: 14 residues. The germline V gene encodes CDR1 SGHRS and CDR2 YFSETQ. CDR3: CASSLAGGRNEQFF. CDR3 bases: TGCGCCAGCAGCTTGGCCGGAGGGCGGAATGAGCAGTTCTTC.

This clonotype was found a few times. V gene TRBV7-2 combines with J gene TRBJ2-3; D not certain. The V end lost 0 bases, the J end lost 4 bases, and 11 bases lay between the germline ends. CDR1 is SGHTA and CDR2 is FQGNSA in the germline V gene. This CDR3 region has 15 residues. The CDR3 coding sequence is TGTGCCAGCAGCTTAGCCGGTCTTACATCAGATACGCAGTATTTT. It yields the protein CASSLAGLTSDTQYF.

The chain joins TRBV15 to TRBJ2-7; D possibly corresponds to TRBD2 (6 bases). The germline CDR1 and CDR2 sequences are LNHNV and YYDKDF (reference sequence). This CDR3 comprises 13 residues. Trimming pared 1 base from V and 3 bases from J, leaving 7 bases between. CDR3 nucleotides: TGTGCCACCAGCAGAGGGAGGGACTACGAGCAGTACTTC. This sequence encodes CATSRGRDYEQYF.

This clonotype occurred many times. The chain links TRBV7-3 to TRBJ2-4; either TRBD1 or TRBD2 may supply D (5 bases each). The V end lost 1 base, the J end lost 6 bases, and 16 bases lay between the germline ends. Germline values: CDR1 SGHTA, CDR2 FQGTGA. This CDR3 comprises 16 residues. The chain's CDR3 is CASSLNGASEGNIQYF. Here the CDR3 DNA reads TGTGCCAGCAGCTTAAACGGGGCCTCTGAAGGAAACATTCAGTACTTC.